This T cell receptor (beta chain) emerged from a study of OX40 agonist ivuxolimab in advanced cancers. Study as a whole: An agonistic anti-OX40 (CD134) antibody, ivuxolimab, was used to treat the patients. Three partial responders included one hepatocellular carcinoma patient and two cutaneous melanoma patients. Whole-study findings and limits: Among some nonresponders, normalized T-cell clonal expansion was also low.

Enrollment shut out patients with autoimmune disease history or systemic immunosuppression. Clones were read by immunoSEQ multiplex PCR, and TCRdb kept only the in-frame ones, dropping some. This repertoire shows about 55,000 clones, 85% to 90% found once; its top ten account for about 7%. Germline V gene lookup returns CDR1 MNHNS and CDR2 SASEGT. This CDR3 comprises 11 residues. The V gene lost 1 base and the J gene lost 4 bases, with 2 bases spanning the gap. This clone appeared a few times. Its matching antigen is unknown. In the same sample, other DNA sequences code for this CDR3. The sequencing here drew on CD4+ or CD8+ T cells sorted from blood, taken in a trial of the OX40 agonist ivuxolimab. This receptor was obtained from an adult with an advanced solid tumor such as melanoma, head and neck, liver or kidney cancer. J is TRBJ2-7 and V is TRBV6-1; D uncertain. CDR3 DNA: TGTGCCAGCAGTGAAGGTTACGAGCAGTACTTC. This translates into CASSEGYEQYF.